Reported below is one T cell receptor (beta chain). Its cognate antigen has yet to be identified. No quality values exist for individual bases; no much larger clone is one base distant. Here V drops 3 bases and J drops 5 bases, and the junction holds 8 bases not matched to any gene. The germline V gene supplies CDR1 SNHLY and CDR2 FYNNEI. The CDR3 goes from the cysteine to the phenylalanine over 16 residues. The kept DNA is CDR3 alone, 48 bases in frame from the first base. Patients chosen for sequencing had shown expansion of CD8+CD57+ cells by flow cytometry. Severe acquired aplastic anemia was diagnosed in all patients according to International Study of Aplastic Anemia and Agranulocytosis and Camitta criteria. No patient had received any therapy when blood was sampled. The study deep-sequenced TCR repertoires of sorted CD4+ and CD8+ blood T cells from severe aplastic anemia patients and healthy subjects. Patients were enrolled in the USA under clinicaltrials.gov protocols 00001620, 01623167, 00001397, 00071045, 00081523 and 00961064. Ficoll-Paque density gradient centrifugation was used to isolate peripheral blood mononuclear cells. CD4+ and CD8+ T cells were sorted by FACS or magnetic beads before DNA extraction.

These data originate in a study of CD8+CD57+ T cells in acquired aplastic anemia (dated by TCRdb to 2017 to 2018). Study-level background: On average, sorted CD4+ and CD8+ cells yielded approximately 3 ug of extracted DNA, with a range of about 0.17 to 27.4 ug. A CD8+CD57+ expansion meant a frequency higher than the mean frequency seen in healthy subjects.

Profiling of TCR beta VDJ combinations and CDR3 sequences used genomic DNA as the template. An Illumina HiSeq 2000 was the platform used for TCR repertoire sequencing. Under the source paper's analysis protocol: TRBV/TRBJ rearrangement plots, CDR3 size and DJ length profiles, and Simpson's diversity index were used to assess repertoires. The most abundant DNA sequence in the deep sequencing data was taken as the immunodominant clone. CDR3 amino acid sequences were screened for sharing across subjects and were compared with published repertoires and the VDJdb database. TCRdb cleaned the public reads at Q25 with fastp, built clones with MiXCR and kept in-frame beta chains. Identical CDR3 proteins give one entry, which carries the most common genes and DNA. The authors' filters were not applied to this entry. The sample table records 150,000 to 160,000 distinct CDR3 sequences; about 50% of these occur just once. The ten top clones hold over 9.5% of the sample.

On the study overall, not on this receptor specifically: Some 30 CD8+ CDR3 sequences were found to be shared between patients and controls, but these sequences appeared to be highly expressed in patients and within the immunodominant clones of the patients. Between patients and healthy controls, no significant difference in CD8+ Simpson's diversity was found (P=0.060).

The chain links TRBV2 with TRBJ1-5; 9 central nucleotides agree with TRBD1. This TCR was sampled from a human donor with aplastic anemia. Sequencing input: sorted CD4+, CD8+, or CD8+CD57+ T cells (not recorded which) from PBMCs. The encoded CDR3 is CASSETGGVLYQPQHF. Read as DNA, the sequence is TGTGCCAGCAGTGAGACAGGGGGTGTCCTCTATCAGCCCCAGCATTTT. The full variable domain, completed from the reference TRBV2 and TRBJ1-5 proteins outside the CDR3, reads EPEVTQTPSHQVTQMGQEVILRCVPISNHLYFYWYRQILGQKVEFLVSFYNNEISEKSEIFDDQFSVERPDGSNFTLKIRSTKLEDSAMYFCASSETGGVLYQPQHFGDGTRLSIL.